This T cell receptor (beta chain) was recovered during a study of CD8 T cells in ankylosing spondylitis. Study conclusions and caveats: In ankylosing spondylitis blood, a motif of eight highly homologous TCR beta variants appeared characteristic.

Trimming took 4 bases from V and 5 from J, leaving 15 bases between them. From germline, CDR1 is LGHDT and CDR2 YNNKEL (reference sequence). CDR3 length equals 15 residues. This clonotype was seen a handful of times. Its antigen is not identified. Each TCR beta library was made by quantitative 5'-RACE that incorporated molecular barcodes. Each CDR3 protein is one row after TCRdb ran MiXCR on the 5' RACE reads. The sample includes about 240,000 distinct CDR3 sequences, 8% to 9.5% of them seen just once. The sequence derives from a male donor with ankylosing spondylitis or in good health (not recorded which). The chain carries TRBV3-1 and TRBJ2-1; TRBD2 might be the D (6 bases). Sequencing used blood, either unsorted or a sorted T cell fraction (not recorded which). The CDR3 is CASSLPPGRHNEQFF. The DNA for the CDR3 is TGTGCCAGCAGCCTCCCCCCTGGGAGGCACAATGAGCAGTTCTTC.